This T cell receptor beta chain was sequenced in a study of sequential checkpoint blockade in melanoma. About the study: Both treatment sequences were followed by maintenance nivolumab.

Germline lookup yields CDR1 MDHEN and CDR2 SYDVKM. CDR3 length: 15 amino acids. The V gene end was trimmed by 5 bases and the J gene end by 3 bases; junction bases not matched to a gene: 7. Treatment specified: randomized to nivolumab then ipilimumab (arm A) or the reverse (arm B). PBMC sorting kept live CD3+CD8+ cells without CD19 or CD56. In its sample, this clone ranks as medium-sized. Measured with immunoSEQ multiplex PCR; TCRdb has only the in-frame clones, and not every one. The sample has approximately 23,000 clones, over 75% seen once. This specimen was CD8+ T cells sorted from blood (inferred from file names), taken from a patient given nivolumab and ipilimumab in sequence. The clonotype originates from a human donor with melanoma. J is TRBJ2-1 and V is TRBV28, with 7 bases fitting TRBD2. The CDR3 is CASSPGGLDYNEQFF. CDR3 in DNA: TGTGCCAGCAGTCCGGGAGGACTTGACTACAATGAGCAGTTCTTC.